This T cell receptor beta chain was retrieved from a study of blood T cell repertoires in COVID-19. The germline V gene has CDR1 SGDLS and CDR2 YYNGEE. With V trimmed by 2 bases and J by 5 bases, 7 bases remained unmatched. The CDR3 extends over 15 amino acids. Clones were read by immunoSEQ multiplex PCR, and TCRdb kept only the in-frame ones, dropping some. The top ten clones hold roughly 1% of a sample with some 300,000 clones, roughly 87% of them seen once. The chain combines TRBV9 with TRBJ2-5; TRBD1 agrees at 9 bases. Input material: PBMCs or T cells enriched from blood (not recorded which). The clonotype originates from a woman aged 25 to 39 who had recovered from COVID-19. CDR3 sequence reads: CASSVSTGGMETQYF. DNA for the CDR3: TGTGCCAGCAGCGTGTCTACAGGGGGCATGGAGACCCAGTACTTC. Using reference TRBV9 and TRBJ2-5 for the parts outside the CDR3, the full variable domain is DSGVTQTPKHLITATGQRVTLRCSPRSGDLSVYWYQQSLDQGLQFLIQYYNGEERAKGNILERFSAQQFPDLHSELNLSSLELGDSALYFCASSVSTGGMETQYFGPGTRLLVL.